The T cell receptor beta chain described here comes from a study of T-cell memory formation after mild COVID-19. Each CDR3 protein is one row after TCRdb ran MiXCR on the 5' RACE reads. Among 350,000 or so distinct CDR3 sequences listed, 20% to 25% were seen once. V gave up 10 bases and J gave up 4 bases; unmatched junction bases: 6. The CDR3 is 13 residues long. The rearrangement uses TRBV12-3 or TRBV12-4 and TRBJ2-1; TRBD2 matches 8 bases. The sample was PBMCs or a T cell subset sorted from them (not recorded which). The clonotype was recovered from an adult woman who had mild COVID-19 (a few samples of this study predate the infection). Cell type and time point are not known. The CDR3 DNA reads TGTGCCACACGCGGGGGGAGGTACAATGAGCAGTTCTTC. It translates to CATRGGRYNEQFF.